Presented here are 8 T cell receptor beta chains from one specimen sequenced in a study of T cells after yellow fever vaccination. MiXCR was run by TCRdb on the 5' RACE reads, yielding one entry per CDR3 protein. The repertoire holds hundreds of thousands of distinct CDR3 sequences, with roughly a sixth as singletons. The specimen was PBMCs, collected less than 6 days after the first yellow fever vaccination. These receptor sequences come from a man younger than 30 who received the YFV17D yellow fever vaccine.

The chain recombines TRBV7-9 with TRBJ1-3; no reliable D call. The CDR3 consists of 12 residues. V was trimmed by 8 bases and J by 0 bases, leaving 5 bases between them. From germline, CDR1 is SEHNR and CDR2 FQNEAQ (reference sequence). CDR3 in amino acids: CASGVSGNTIYF. CDR3 DNA sequence: TGTGCCAGCGGAGTCTCTGGAAACACCATATATTTT.

The V gene is TRBV5-1, the J gene TRBJ2-5; no clear D gene. The V end was cut by 2 bases, the J end by 1 base, with 9 bases between. The CDR3 is made up of 14 amino acids. The V gene's germline CDR1 is SGHRS and CDR2 YFSETQ. This CDR3 is CASSFKGGQETQYF. The DNA of the CDR3 is TGCGCCAGCAGCTTCAAGGGTGGCCAAGAGACCCAGTACTTC. The full variable domain, with the rest looked up from reference TRBV5-1 and TRBJ2-5, is KAGVTQTPRYLIKTRGQQVTLSCSPISGHRSVSWYQQTPGQGLQFLFEYFSETQRNKGNFPGRFSGRQFSNSRSEMNVSTLELGDSALYLCASSFKGGQETQYFGPGTRLLVL.

The chain recombines TRBV3-1 with TRBJ1-3; D ambiguous. Per the germline V gene, CDR1 is LGHDT and CDR2 is YNNKEL (reference sequence). Trimming shortened V by 0 bases and J by 0 bases, and 9 bases separated the two germline ends. This CDR3 has 16 amino acids. The DNA of the CDR3 is TGTGCCAGCAGCCAAGATGGAGAGTACTCTGGAAACACCATATATTTT. It yields the protein CASSQDGEYSGNTIYF.

In this sample, this clonotype turned up a few times. V is TRBV5-1 and J is TRBJ1-6, with 8 bases aligning to TRBD1. Per germline, CDR1 SGHRS and CDR2 YFSETQ. The CDR3 runs to 16 residues. The trim removed 0 bases at V and 7 bases at J, leaving 6 bases unmatched. The CDR3 here is CASSLAWTGNNSPLHF. The CDR3 DNA reads TGCGCCAGCAGCTTGGCATGGACAGGGAACAATTCACCCCTCCACTTT.

There are a few counts of this clonotype. The chain carries TRBV28 and TRBJ1-2; 8 bases agree with TRBD1. This CDR3 contains 14 residues. J lost 3 bases, V lost 6 bases, and 6 bases had no gene match. Germline V gene sequence: CDR1 MDHEN, CDR2 SYDVKM. CDR3 amino acids: CASSVQGVYYGYTF. The CDR3 DNA follows: TGTGCCAGCAGCGTACAGGGGGTTTACTATGGCTACACCTTC.

The chain joins TRBV5-1 to TRBJ1-5; D gene unclear. The V and J ends lost 2 bases and 7 bases respectively, with 25 bases between them. Per the germline V gene, CDR1 is SGHRS and CDR2 is YFSETQ. The CDR3 covers 18 residues. The CDR3 sequence: CASSFSLPDGRAGQPQHF. The CDR3 DNA sequence: TGCGCCAGCAGCTTCTCCCTGCCAGATGGTAGGGCTGGACAGCCCCAGCATTTT.

This clonotype came up a few times. The J gene is TRBJ1-5, the V gene TRBV6-5; TRBD1 agrees at 7 bases. After removal of 4 bases from V and 0 bases from J, the junction contained 3 bases not matched to a gene. The V gene's germline CDR1 is MNHEY and CDR2 SVGAGI. The CDR3 covers 15 residues. The CDR3 protein is CASSFDRASNQPQHF. Here the CDR3 DNA reads TGTGCCAGCAGTTTTGACAGGGCTAGCAATCAGCCCCAGCATTTT.

This clonotype was observed a few times. This rearrangement joins TRBV25-1 to TRBJ2-1, with 10 bases identical to TRBD1. Germline CDR1 reads MGHDK; CDR2 reads SYGVNS. The V and J ends lost 6 bases and 5 bases, in that order; junction bases with no gene match: 7. There are 15 residues in the CDR3. The DNA for the CDR3 is TGTGCCAGCAGGAGTTATGGGACAGGGGACAATGAGCAGTTCTTC. Encoded protein: CASRSYGTGDNEQFF.